This TCR beta chain was identified in a study of blood T cell repertoires in COVID-19 (dated by TCRdb to the early 2020s). A note on the overall study: Collaborator samples came from the United States, Italy and Spain and covered acute and convalescent phases of COVID-19. The prospective study material was composed of cDNA or gDNA derived from T cells, B-cell-depleted T cells, or PBMCs. Deeply sampled blood TCRbeta repertoires from subjects exposed to, actively infected with, or recovered from COVID-19 were included in the dataset. The repertoires were made available in a free public database intended to serve as a resource for research on the immune response to SARS-CoV-2. The samples were drawn from the first 160 participants of the ongoing ImmuneRACE study and from 1,254 subjects provided by 6 global collaborators. A de-identified subject ID, COVID-19 status, age in years and sex were almost always included in the sample metadata. Where available, HLA class I and class II types were taken from metadata supplied by the sample provider and were not determined by assay-based typing.

Enrolling through a virtual design, the prospective study's participants ranged in age from roughly 18 to 95 years and lived across around 25 United States geographic areas. In the prospective study, participants were assigned to cohorts based on the clinical history participants reported in a screening survey and a study questionnaire. ImmuneRACE Cohort 3 recovered participants were defined by two consecutive negative NP/OP PCR tests, healthcare professional clearance, or symptom resolution. Each participant in the prospective study had whole blood, serum and a nasopharyngeal or oropharyngeal swab collected by mobile phlebotomists. Additional blood draws and questionnaires over an approximately two-month period could optionally be provided by prospective study participants. Before DNA extraction, prospective study blood samples were shipped either frozen or at room temperature. The immunoSEQ Assay, a bias-controlled multiplex PCR, was used to amplify TCRbeta CDR3 regions from genomic DNA. On the study's bioinformatics: Nucleated cell counts per sample were estimated from amplification of reference gene primers within the assay. To quantify the absolute abundance of each unique TCRbeta CDR3 rearrangement, sequence reads were collapsed and filtered. For each sample, productive Simpson clonality was calculated as the square root of Simpson's diversity index over productive rearrangements. TCRdb holds this immuneACCESS table with in-frame rearrangements only. Some clones are missing; in checked studies, unresolved V genes explain under half, and the rest has no known cause. V, J and clone size are taken as reported in that table, and D and trimming were inferred from the DNA itself. The sample profile shows approximately 490,000 clones; 75% to 90% of them were found once. The ten largest clonotypes hold 0.7% of the sample.

The research as a whole found: The quantity of clinical and demographic metadata differed by source and by participant and was supplied without curation.

Points on this clone: Its cognate antigen has yet to be identified. No clone much larger than this one lies a single base away; base qualities are absent.

What was sequenced was PBMCs or T cells enriched from blood (not recorded which). The sequence derives from a woman aged 18-29 years who had recovered from COVID-19.

The sequenced DNA: TGTGCCAGCAGCCCAGGGAGGGGCCTAAATCAGCCCCAGCATTTT. It codes for CASSPGRGLNQPQHF. The rearranged segments are TRBV7-8 and TRBJ1-5; TRBD1 is a possible D gene, resting on 5 matching bases. Taken from the germline V gene, the CDR1 and CDR2 loops are SGHVS and FQNEAQ. The CDR3, cysteine through phenylalanine, is 15 amino acids long. The entry retains the CDR3 DNA only, 45 bases that are in frame from base 1. V gives up 5 bases and J gives up 4 bases, and the segment between their germline ends measures 15 bases. The full variable domain, with segments outside the CDR3 supplied by the reference TRBV7-8 and TRBJ1-5 proteins, appears as GAGVSQSPRYKVAKRGQDVALRCDPISGHVSLFWYQQALGQGPEFLTYFQNEAQLDKSGLPSDRFFAERPEGSVSTLKIQRTQQEDSAVYLCASSPGRGLNQPQHFGDGTRLSIL.